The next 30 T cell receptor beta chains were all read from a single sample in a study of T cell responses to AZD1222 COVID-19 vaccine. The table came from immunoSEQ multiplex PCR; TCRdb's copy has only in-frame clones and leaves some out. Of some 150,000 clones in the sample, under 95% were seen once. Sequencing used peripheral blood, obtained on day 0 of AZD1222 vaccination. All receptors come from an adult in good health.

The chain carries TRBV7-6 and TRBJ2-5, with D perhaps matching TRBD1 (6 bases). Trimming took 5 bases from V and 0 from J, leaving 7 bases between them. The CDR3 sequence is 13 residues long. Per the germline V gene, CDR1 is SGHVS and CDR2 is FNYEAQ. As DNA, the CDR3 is TGTGCCAGCAGCAGGGGGTACCAAGAGACCCAGTACTTC. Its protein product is CASSRGYQETQYF.

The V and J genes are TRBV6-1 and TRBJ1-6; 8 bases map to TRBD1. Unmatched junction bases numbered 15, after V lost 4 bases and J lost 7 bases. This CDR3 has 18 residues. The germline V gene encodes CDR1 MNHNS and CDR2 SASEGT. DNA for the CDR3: TGTGCCAGCAGTGTTGACAGGGGAACTTATCAACCGAATTCACCCCTCCACTTT. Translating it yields CASSVDRGTYQPNSPLHF.

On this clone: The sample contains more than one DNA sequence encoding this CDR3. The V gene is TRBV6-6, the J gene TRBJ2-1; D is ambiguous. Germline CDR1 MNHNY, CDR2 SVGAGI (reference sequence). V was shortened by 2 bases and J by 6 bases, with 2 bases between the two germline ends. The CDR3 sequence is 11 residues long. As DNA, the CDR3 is TGTGCCAGCAGTTACAGCAATGAGCAGTTCTTC. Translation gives CASSYSNEQFF.

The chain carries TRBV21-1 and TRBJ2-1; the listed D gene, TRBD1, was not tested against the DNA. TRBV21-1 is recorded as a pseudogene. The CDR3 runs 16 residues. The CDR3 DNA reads TGTGCCAGCAGCAAAGCCGGGGACAGGGGTGGCAATGAGCAGTTCTTC. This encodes CASSKAGDRGGNEQFF.

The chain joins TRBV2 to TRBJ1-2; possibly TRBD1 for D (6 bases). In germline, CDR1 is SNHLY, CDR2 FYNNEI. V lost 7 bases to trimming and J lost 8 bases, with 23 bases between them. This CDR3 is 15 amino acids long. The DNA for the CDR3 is TGTGCCAGCAATGCCGATAGGAACAGGGTCCCAGGCTACACCTTC. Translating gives CASNADRNRVPGYTF.

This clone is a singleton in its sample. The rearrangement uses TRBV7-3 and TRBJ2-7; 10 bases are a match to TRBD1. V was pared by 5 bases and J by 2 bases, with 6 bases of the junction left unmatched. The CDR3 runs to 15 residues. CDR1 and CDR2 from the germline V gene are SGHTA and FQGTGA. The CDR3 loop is CASSKDRGWTYEQYF. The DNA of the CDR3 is TGTGCCAGCAGCAAGGACAGGGGGTGGACCTACGAGCAGTACTTC.

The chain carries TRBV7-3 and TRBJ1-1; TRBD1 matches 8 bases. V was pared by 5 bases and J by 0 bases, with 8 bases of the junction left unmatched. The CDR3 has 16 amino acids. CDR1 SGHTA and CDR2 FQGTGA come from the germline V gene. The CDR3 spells CASSQEWTGLNTEAFF. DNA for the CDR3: TGTGCCAGCAGCCAAGAATGGACAGGGCTGAACACTGAAGCTTTCTTT.

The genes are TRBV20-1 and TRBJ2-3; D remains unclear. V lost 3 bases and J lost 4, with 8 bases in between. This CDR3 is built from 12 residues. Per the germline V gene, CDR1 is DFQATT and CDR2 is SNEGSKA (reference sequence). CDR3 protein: CSASRDADTQYF. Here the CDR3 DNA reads TGCAGTGCTAGTAGGGATGCAGATACGCAGTATTTT.

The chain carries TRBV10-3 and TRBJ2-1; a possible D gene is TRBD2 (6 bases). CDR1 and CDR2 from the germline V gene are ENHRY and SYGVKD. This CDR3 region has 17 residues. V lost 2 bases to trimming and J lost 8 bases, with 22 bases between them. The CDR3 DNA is TGTGCCATCAGTGAGCCCAGCGGGCGGGGCTTGATCGATGAGCAGTTCTTC. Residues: CAISEPSGRGLIDEQFF.

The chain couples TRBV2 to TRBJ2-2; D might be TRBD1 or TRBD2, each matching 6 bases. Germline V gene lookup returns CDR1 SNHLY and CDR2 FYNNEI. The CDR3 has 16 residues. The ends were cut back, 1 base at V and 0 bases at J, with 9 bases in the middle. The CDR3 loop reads CASSEEGGANTGELFF. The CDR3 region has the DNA TGTGCCAGCAGTGAAGAGGGGGGCGCGAACACCGGGGAGCTGTTTTTT.

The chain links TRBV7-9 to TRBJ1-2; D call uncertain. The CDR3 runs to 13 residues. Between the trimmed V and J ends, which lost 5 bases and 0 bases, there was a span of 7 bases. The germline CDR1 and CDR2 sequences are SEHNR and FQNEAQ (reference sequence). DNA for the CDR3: TGTGCCAGCAGCCCCGCCGCTAACTATGGCTACACCTTC. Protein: CASSPAANYGYTF.

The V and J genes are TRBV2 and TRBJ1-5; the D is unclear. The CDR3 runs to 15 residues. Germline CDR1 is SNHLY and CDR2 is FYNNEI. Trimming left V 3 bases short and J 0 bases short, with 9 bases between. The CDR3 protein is CASSERTDSNQPQHF. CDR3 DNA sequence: TGTGCCAGCAGTGAGAGAACGGATAGCAATCAGCCCCAGCATTTT.

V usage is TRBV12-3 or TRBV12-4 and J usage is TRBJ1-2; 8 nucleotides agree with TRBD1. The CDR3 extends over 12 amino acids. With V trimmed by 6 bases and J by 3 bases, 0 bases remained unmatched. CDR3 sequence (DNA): TGTGCCAGCAGACAGGGGGACTATGGCTACACCTTC. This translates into CASRQGDYGYTF.

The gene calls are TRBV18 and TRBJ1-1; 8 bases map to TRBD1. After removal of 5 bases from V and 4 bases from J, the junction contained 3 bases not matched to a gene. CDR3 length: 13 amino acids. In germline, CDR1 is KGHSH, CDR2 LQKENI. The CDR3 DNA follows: TGTGCCAGCTCAATAACAGGGGGCACTGAAGCTTTCTTT. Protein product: CASSITGGTEAFF.

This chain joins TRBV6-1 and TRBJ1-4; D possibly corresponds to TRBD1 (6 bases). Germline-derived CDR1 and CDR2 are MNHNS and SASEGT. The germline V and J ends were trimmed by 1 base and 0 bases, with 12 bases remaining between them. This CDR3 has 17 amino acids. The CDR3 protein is CASSEVGRGATNEKLFF. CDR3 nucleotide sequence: TGTGCCAGCAGTGAAGTAGGCAGGGGAGCAACTAATGAAAAACTGTTTTTT.

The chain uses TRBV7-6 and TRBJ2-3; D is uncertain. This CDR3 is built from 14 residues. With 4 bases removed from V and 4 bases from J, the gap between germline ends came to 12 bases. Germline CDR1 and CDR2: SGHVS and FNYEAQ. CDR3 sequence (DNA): TGTGCCAGCAGCTCTATCTCAGAGGCAGATACGCAGTATTTT. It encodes CASSSISEADTQYF.

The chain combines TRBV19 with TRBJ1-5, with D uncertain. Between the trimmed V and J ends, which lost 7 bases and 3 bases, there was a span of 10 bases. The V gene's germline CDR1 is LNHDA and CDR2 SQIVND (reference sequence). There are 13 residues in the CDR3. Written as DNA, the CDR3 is TGTGCCAGTAATCCCGACTACAATCAGCCCCAGCATTTT. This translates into CASNPDYNQPQHF.

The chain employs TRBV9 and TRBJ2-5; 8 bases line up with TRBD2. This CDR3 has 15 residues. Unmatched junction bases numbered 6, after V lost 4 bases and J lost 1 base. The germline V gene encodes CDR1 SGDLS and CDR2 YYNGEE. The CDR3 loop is CASSNSGDSQETQYF. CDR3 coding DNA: TGTGCCAGCAGCAATAGCGGGGATTCCCAAGAGACCCAGTACTTC.

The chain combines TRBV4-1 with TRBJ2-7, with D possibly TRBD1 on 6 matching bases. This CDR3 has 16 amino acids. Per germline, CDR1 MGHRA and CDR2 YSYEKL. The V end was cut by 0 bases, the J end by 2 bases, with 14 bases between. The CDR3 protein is CASSQDTGHFPYEQYF. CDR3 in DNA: TGCGCCAGCAGCCAAGATACGGGACATTTTCCCTACGAGCAGTACTTC.

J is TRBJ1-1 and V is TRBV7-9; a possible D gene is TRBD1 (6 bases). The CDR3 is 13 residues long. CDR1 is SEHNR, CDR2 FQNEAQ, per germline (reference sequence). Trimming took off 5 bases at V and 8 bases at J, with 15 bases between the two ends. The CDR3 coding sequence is TGTGCCAGCAGCGCCCAGGAGGGGGAGGAAGCTTTCTTT. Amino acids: CASSAQEGEEAFF.

CDR3 nucleotides: TGTGCCAGCTCTGGGCAGGGGGCCTATGGCTACACCTTC. Its protein product is CASSGQGAYGYTF. This chain joins TRBV9 and TRBJ1-2, with TRBD1 identical over 8 bases. CDR1 is SGDLS and CDR2 is YYNGEE in the germline V gene. This CDR3 is built from 13 residues. V dropped 7 bases and J dropped 4; count of bases not matched to a gene: 6.

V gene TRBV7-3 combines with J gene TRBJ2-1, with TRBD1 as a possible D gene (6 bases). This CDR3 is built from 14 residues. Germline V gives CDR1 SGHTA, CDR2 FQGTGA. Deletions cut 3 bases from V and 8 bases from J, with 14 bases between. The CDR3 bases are TGTGCCAGCAGCTTCTCAGACAGGTCGTATGAGCAGTTCTTC. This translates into CASSFSDRSYEQFF.

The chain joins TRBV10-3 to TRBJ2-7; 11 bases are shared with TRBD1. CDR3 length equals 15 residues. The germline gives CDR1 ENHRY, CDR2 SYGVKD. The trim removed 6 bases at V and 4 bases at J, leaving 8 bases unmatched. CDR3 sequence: CAIRDAGTGGYEQYF. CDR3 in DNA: TGTGCCATCAGAGACGCCGGGACAGGGGGTTACGAGCAGTACTTC.

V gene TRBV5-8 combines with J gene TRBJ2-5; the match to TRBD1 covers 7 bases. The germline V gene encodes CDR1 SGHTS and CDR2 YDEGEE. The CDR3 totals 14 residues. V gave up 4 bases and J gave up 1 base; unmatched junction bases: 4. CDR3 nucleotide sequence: TGTGCCAGCAGCCCAGACAGGGCCCAAGAGACCCAGTACTTC. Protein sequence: CASSPDRAQETQYF. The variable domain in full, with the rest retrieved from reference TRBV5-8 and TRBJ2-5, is EAGVTQSPTHLIKTRGQQATLRCSPISGHTSVYWYQQALGLGLQFLLWYDEGEERNRGNFPPRFSGRQFPNYSSELNVNALELEDSALYLCASSPDRAQETQYFGPGTRLLVL.

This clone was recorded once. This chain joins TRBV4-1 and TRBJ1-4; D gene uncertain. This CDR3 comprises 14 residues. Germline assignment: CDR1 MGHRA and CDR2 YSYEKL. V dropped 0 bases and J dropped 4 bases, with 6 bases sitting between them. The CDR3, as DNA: TGCGCCAGCAGCCAAGATAGGGTTAATGAAAAACTGTTTTTT. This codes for CASSQDRVNEKLFF.

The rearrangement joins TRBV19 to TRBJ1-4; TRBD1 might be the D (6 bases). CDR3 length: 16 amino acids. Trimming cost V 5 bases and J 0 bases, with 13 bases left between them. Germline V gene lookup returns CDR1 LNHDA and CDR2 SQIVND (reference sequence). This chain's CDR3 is CASSPLTGATNEKLFF. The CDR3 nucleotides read TGTGCCAGTAGTCCTCTGACAGGAGCAACTAATGAAAAACTGTTTTTT.

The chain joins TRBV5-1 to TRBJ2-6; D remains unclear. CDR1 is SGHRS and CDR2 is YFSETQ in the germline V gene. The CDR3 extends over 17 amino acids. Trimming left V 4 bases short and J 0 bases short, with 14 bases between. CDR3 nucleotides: TGCGCCAGCAGCCTCCTTGCGGTGAACTCTGGGGCCAACGTCCTGACTTTC. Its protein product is CASSLLAVNSGANVLTF.

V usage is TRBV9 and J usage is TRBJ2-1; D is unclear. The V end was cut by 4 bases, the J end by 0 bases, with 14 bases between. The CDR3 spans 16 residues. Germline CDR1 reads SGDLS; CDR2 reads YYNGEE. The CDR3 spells CASSPLGQSSYNEQFF. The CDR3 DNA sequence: TGTGCCAGCAGCCCCCTGGGCCAAAGCTCCTACAATGAGCAGTTCTTC.

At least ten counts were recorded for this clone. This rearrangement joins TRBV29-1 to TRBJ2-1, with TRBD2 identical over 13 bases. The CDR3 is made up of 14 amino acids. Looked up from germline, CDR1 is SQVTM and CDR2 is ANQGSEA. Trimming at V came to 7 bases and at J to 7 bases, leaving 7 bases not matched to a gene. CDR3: CSGRLAGGWNEQFF. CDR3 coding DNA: TGCAGCGGAAGACTAGCGGGGGGTTGGAATGAGCAGTTCTTC.

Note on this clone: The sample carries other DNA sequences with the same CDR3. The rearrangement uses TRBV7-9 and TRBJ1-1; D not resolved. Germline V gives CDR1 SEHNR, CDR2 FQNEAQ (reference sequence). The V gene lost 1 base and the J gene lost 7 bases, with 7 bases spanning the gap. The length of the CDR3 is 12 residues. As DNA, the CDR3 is TGTGCCAGCAGCTTAGGTGGGATTGAAGCTTTCTTT. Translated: CASSLGGIEAFF.